This T cell receptor beta chain appears in the sequencing data of a study of OX40 agonist ivuxolimab in advanced cancers. About the study: There were three patients with partial responses, one having hepatocellular carcinoma and two cutaneous melanoma. Study results and limitations: Researchers report that CD8+ T cells had, on average, more expanded clones than CD4+.

V shed 1 base and J 3 bases; nucleotides not matched to a gene: 8. The CDR3 has 16 residues. From germline, CDR1 is SQVTM and CDR2 ANQGSEA. TCRdb's table, derived via immunoSEQ multiplex PCR, lists solely in-frame clones and lacks some. The table includes fewer than 65,000 clones, 70% to 80% detected once. Turning to this clone: Its antigen is not known.

The chain combines TRBV29-1 with TRBJ2-1, with 8 bases aligning to TRBD1. The sample here was CD4+ or CD8+ T cells sorted from blood, taken in a trial of the OX40 agonist ivuxolimab. The sequence came from an adult with an advanced solid tumor such as melanoma, head and neck, liver or kidney cancer. In DNA form, the CDR3 reads TGCAGCGTTGAAGGCGTCACAGGGGGGATCTACAATGAGCAGTTCTTC. This encodes CSVEGVTGGIYNEQFF.